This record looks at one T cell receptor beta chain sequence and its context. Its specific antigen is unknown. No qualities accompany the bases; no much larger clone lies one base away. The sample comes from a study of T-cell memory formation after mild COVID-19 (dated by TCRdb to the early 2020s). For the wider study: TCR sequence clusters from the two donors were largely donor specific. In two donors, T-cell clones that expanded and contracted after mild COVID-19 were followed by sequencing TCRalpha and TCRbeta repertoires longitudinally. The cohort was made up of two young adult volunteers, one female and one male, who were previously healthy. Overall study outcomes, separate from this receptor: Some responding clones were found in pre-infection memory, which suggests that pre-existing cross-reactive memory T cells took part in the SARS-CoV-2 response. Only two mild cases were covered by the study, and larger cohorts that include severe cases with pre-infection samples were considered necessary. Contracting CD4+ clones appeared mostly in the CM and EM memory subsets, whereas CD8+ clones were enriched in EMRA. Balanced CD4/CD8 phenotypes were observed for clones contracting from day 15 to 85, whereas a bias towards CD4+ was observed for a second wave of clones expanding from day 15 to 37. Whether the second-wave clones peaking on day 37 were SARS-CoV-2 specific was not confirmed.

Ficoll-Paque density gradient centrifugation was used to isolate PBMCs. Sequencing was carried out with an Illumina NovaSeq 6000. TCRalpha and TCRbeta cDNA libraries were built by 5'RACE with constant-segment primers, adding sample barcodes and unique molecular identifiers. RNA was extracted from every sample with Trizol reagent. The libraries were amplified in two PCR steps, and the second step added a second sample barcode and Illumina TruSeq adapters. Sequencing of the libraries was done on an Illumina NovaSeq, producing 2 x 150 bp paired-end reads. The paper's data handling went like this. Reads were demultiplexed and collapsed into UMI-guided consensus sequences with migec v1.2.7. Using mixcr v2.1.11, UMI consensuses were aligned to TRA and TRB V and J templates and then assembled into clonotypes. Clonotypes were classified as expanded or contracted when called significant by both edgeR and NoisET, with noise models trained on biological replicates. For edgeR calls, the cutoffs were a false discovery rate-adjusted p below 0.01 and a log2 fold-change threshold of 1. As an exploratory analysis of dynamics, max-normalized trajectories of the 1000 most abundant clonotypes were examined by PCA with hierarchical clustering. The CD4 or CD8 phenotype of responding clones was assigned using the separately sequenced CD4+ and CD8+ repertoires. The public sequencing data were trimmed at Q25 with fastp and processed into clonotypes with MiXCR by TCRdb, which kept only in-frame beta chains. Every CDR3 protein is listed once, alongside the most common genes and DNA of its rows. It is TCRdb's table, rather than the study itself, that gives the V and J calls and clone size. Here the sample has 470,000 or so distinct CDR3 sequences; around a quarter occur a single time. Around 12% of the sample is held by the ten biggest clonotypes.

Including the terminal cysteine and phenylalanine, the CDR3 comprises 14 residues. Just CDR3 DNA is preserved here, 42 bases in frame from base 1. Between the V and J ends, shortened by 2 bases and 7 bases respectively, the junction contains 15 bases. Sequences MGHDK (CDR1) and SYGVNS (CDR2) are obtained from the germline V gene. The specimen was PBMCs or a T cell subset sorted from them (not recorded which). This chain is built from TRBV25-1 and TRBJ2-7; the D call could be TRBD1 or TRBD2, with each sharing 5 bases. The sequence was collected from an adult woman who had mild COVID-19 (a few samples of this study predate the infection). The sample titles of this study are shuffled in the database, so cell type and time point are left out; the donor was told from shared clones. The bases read TGTGCCAGCAGTGAACCTTGGGGGTGGCGGGAGCAGTACTTC. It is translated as CASSEPWGWREQYF.